The following is a T cell receptor (beta chain) sequence with its context. No antigen is known for it. These data belong to a study of PD-1 blockade in classical Hodgkin lymphoma. Study-wide background: Nivolumab was administered to patients intravenously at 3 mg/kg every 2 weeks. Study outcomes and limitations: Complete responders matched newly diagnosed patients in baseline diversity. CD4+ TCR diversity rose significantly by C4D1, and CD8+ TCR diversity did not. When set against healthy donors, newly diagnosed patients were reported to show lower baseline TCR diversity.

Method: immunoSEQ multiplex PCR; TCRdb's copy keeps in-frame clones and lacks some. The table lists fewer than 35,000 clones, about 93% of them singletons. The germline CDR1 and CDR2 sequences are SGHVS and FQNEAQ. Trimming took 3 bases from V and 6 from J; bases not matched to a gene: 5. There are 14 residues in the CDR3. Time point reported: cycle 4 day 1 (C4D1), after 6 weeks of nivolumab. Exposure to brentuximab vedotin varied, and each patient had relapsed following autologous stem cell transplantation. It was by magnetic negative selection that CD4+ T cells were purified from thawed PBMCs. The material sequenced was CD4+ T cells from blood, taken before the fourth cycle of nivolumab. The gene calls are TRBV7-8 and TRBJ1-1, with 9 bases matching TRBD1. The origin of this receptor is a human donor with classical Hodgkin lymphoma. The CDR3: CASSLGGQGSEAFF. CDR3 DNA sequence: TGTGCCAGCAGCTTGGGCGGACAGGGGTCTGAAGCTTTCTTT.